This TCR beta chain was obtained from a study of shared clonotypes between healthy human individuals (dated by TCRdb to the early 2020s). Regarding the complete study: Three men and two women, aged 18 to 49 years, made up the cohort. For each donor, CD4 naive and CD4 memory were each run on three plates, CD8 naive on two plates, and CD8 memory on one plate. The study deeply sequenced blood TCR repertoires of five healthy adults to estimate repertoire size and the extent of clonotype sharing between individuals. Libraries were prepared and TCR repertoires were sequenced by different laboratories using diverse techniques, in order to increase sequencing depth and limit assay-specific biases. Between about 0.85 and 9.5 billion PBMCs per donor were obtained by leukapheresis. Summary of the overall study and its limitations: Estimated clonotype richness was generally larger for naive than for memory subsets. Sampling was limited to blood, and TCR repertoires in tissue likely differ from TCR repertoires in blood. Higher generation probabilities were observed for clonotypes shared by all four sorted-subset donors than for non-shared clonotypes. Rarefaction of sorted-subset datasets indicated incomplete sequencing despite the large sequencing depth. Because the study included only a small number of donors, the genetic and exposure-history diversity represented was limited. Pairwise subsampling indicated that sequencing depth was expected to affect the degree of clonotype sharing among donors. Roughly 5% of naive CD4, approximately 3.7% of naive CD8, roughly 2.5% of memory CD4, and approximately 0.4% of memory CD8 clonotypes were shared across several donors.

Using the deep immunoSEQ assay, multiplex PCR amplified TCR CDR3 regions from genomic DNA. For each cell subset, the extracted genomic DNA was distributed evenly across all wells of several immunoSEQ 96-well plates, and each plate served as one replicate. For sorted subsets, each replicate PCR was loaded with 200 to 250 ng genomic DNA, equivalent to 32,000 or so T cell genomes. Purified libraries were quantified with a Qubit 3.0 fluorometer, sized on a Bioanalyzer 2100, and re-quantified with the KAPA Library Quantification kit. Each immunoSEQ 96-well plate was sequenced on its own single-read 150-cycle Illumina NextSeq 550 flow cell. The authors' analysis ran thus. Because only junctional sequences without quality scores were contained in the immunoSEQ output, filtering matching that applied to full-length reads could not be performed. To assign V/J genes and CDR3, sequences were annotated using PyIR, a Python wrapper for IgBLAST v1.9, with IMGT germline references. Reads were filtered out if the reads had weak V/J assignments (E-value above 1e-6), no CDR3, stop codons, out-of-frame junctions, or ambiguous translated residues. V3J clonotypes were defined as sequences sharing an identical inferred V gene, J gene, and CDR3 amino acid sequence. Percentage overlap between repertoires was computed as shared unique clonotypes divided by the size of the smaller repertoire. Repertoire richness was assessed with RTK rarefaction, the Chao1 estimator, and Recon v2.1 estimates of unobserved clonotypes. For all TCRbeta clonotypes obtained by the gDNA method from a few donors, generation probabilities were computed with OLGA. TCRdb took this table from immuneACCESS and kept in-frame rearrangements with V and J called. Such tables lack part of the clones; where checked against another copy, unresolved V genes explain under half of the gap, and the rest is unexplained. V, J and clone size were drawn from that table, and D and trimming were deduced from the DNA. In this sample the table shows more than 400,000 clones, 90% to 96% of which occur a single time. The ten biggest clones cover roughly 0.06% of the sample.

Healthy HIV-negative adults with no recently reported acute infections or vaccinations were included as donors. Only Caucasian adults living in Nashville, Tennessee, USA were represented among the donors. Magnetic negative selection was used to enrich CD4+ T cells, after which naive cells were positively selected on CD45RA and the negative fraction became the memory subset. Blood was collected by leukapheresis, and PBMCs were isolated by Ficoll-Histopaque density gradient centrifugation and then cryopreserved in liquid nitrogen vapor phase. Analytical flow cytometry was used to check the purity and quantity of every magnetically sorted T cell population. Genomic DNA was isolated from every sorted fraction and measured by UV absorbance on a Nanodrop 2000c. In this sample, this clone turned up once. The specificity of this receptor is unknown. No much larger clonotype is one base removed from it; base qualities were not supplied.

Taken from the germline V gene (reference sequence), the CDR1 and CDR2 loops are WNHNN and SYGVQD. From the cysteine through the phenylalanine, the CDR3 covers 15 amino acids. Here the CDR3 DNA is all that survives: 45 bases in frame from base 1. Ends trimmed: V by 4 bases, J by 7 bases; bases unmatched to a gene: 8. The chain is assembled from TRBV10-1 and TRBJ2-1; 9 central nucleotides agree with TRBD2. The sequencing input was naive CD4+ T cells sorted from blood. According to the study, the label for this sample's cell subset or site signals: CD45RA+ positively selected. This TCR came from a woman in her 30s in good health. The DNA reads TGCGCCAGCAGTGCGACTAGCGGAACGTGGAATGAGCAGTTCTTC. Translation gives CASSATSGTWNEQFF.